The sequence of this T cell receptor (beta chain) was determined in a study of blood T cell repertoires in COVID-19 (TCRdb year 2020). Broadly, across the study: Collaborator samples came from the United States, Italy and Spain and covered acute and convalescent phases of COVID-19. The prospective study material was composed of cDNA or gDNA derived from T cells, B-cell-depleted T cells, or PBMCs. Subjects who had been exposed to COVID-19, were actively infected with it, or had recovered from it provided the deeply sampled blood TCRbeta repertoires that made up the dataset. The repertoires were released in a freely available public database meant as a resource for research on the immune response to SARS-CoV-2. The samples were drawn from two sources: the first 160 participants of the ongoing ImmuneRACE study, and 1,254 subjects contributed by 6 global collaborators. A de-identified subject ID, COVID-19 status, age in years and sex were almost always included in the sample metadata. HLA class I and class II types, where available, came from metadata supplied by the sample provider rather than from assay-based typing. Broad study findings and their caveats: Clinical and demographic metadata were provided uncurated, with the amount varying by source and participant.

For this clone: This clone's antigen is unknown. The sample holds no much larger clone one base away, and base qualities are not on file.

The immunoSEQ Assay, a bias-controlled multiplex PCR, was used to amplify TCRbeta CDR3 regions from genomic DNA. The published analysis was carried out like this. Nucleated cell counts per sample were estimated from amplification of reference gene primers within the assay. To quantify the absolute abundance of each unique TCRbeta CDR3 rearrangement, sequence reads were collapsed and filtered. For each sample, productive Simpson clonality was calculated as the square root of Simpson's diversity index across productive rearrangements. TCRdb stores this immuneACCESS table with in-frame sequences only. Part of the clones is absent; in the studies checked, under half of the shortfall reflects unresolved V genes, and no reason is known for the rest. V, J and clone size reflect that table, while D and trimming were determined from the DNA. The sample data list 90,000 to 120,000 clones, and about 75% of these were observed just once. Roughly 6% of the sample rests with the top ten.

Collaborating institutions collected whole blood in K2EDTA tubes following their own protocols. For TCRbeta analysis, collaborator samples were shipped as frozen whole blood, as isolated PBMCs, or as DNA extracted from either sample type. Trimming removed 3 bases from V and 5 bases from J, leaving 16 bases between the germline ends. From a lookup of the germline V gene (reference sequence), CDR1 and CDR2 are LNHNV and YYDKDF. Its CDR3 holds 16 amino acids, cysteine through phenylalanine. Just the 48-base CDR3 DNA is kept, in frame starting at base 1. This clonotype was sampled from a man of 80 years or more with acute or convalescent COVID-19. The rearranged segments are TRBV15 and TRBJ2-2; the D gene is perhaps TRBD2, on 5 matching bases. Material for sequencing was peripheral blood. Read as DNA, the sequence is TGTGCCACCAGCAGGGCTATCGGGGTCAATACCGGGGAGCTGTTTTTT. Its translation is CATSRAIGVNTGELFF.